The 26 T cell receptor beta chains presented below share a single source sample, sequenced in a study of beta chain features in type 1 diabetes. Study results and caveats: Researchers report that Type 1 diabetes patients had moderately but significantly shorter TCRB CDR3s across all four CD4+ subsets.

These receptors have no identified antigens. Reverse transcription of all isolated RNA meant that expressed TCRB transcripts were sequenced. Method: immunoSEQ multiplex PCR; TCRdb's copy keeps in-frame clones and lacks some. This table holds roughly 24,000 clones, around 69% found once. Sequencing was performed on Tregs from blood. Receptors originate from a man younger than 35 with type 1 diabetes.

The chain recombines TRBV7-9 with TRBJ2-3; 14 bases align to TRBD2. The germline V gene encodes CDR1 SEHNR and CDR2 FQNEAQ (reference sequence). Trimming at V came to 5 bases and at J to 8 bases, leaving 9 bases not matched to a gene. CDR3 size: 16 residues. The CDR3 here is CASSQGLAGARGTQYF. The CDR3 DNA sequence: TGTGCCAGCAGCCAGGGACTAGCGGGAGCGCGTGGTACGCAGTATTTT.

V is TRBV11-2 and J is TRBJ1-1; 9 nucleotides line up with TRBD1. V gave up 1 base and J gave up 4 bases; unmatched junction bases: 1. Germline loops: CDR1 SGHAT, CDR2 FQNNGV. CDR3 size: 14 residues. CDR3 loop: CASSLGQGGTEAFF. CDR3 nucleotides: TGTGCCAGCAGCTTAGGACAGGGGGGCACTGAAGCTTTCTTT.

This clone was seen only a few times. The genes are TRBV6-5 and TRBJ1-2; a possible D gene is TRBD1 (5 bases). Germline CDR1 is MNHEY and CDR2 is SVGAGI. V lost 6 bases and J 3 bases, leaving 11 bases between the germline ends. This CDR3 is built from 13 residues. Written as DNA, the CDR3 is TGTGCCAGCAGCTCGACAGTCGACTATGGCTACACCTTC. Its translation: CASSSTVDYGYTF.

The chain has TRBV9 and TRBJ2-2; D gene ambiguous. The V gene's germline CDR1 is SGDLS and CDR2 YYNGEE. CDR3 length: 14 amino acids. Trimming stripped 0 bases from V and 6 bases from J, with 9 bases between. The CDR3 is CASSVAPLSGELFF. The DNA of the CDR3 is TGTGCCAGCAGCGTAGCCCCCCTATCCGGGGAGCTGTTTTTT.

This sequence joins TRBV10-2 and TRBJ2-5; 10 nucleotides line up with TRBD2. V was pared by 6 bases and J by 5 bases, with 3 bases of the junction left unmatched. CDR3 length equals 13 residues. Germline V gene lookup returns CDR1 WSHSY and CDR2 SAAADI. CDR3 DNA sequence: TGCGCCAGCAGGGGTAGCGGGAGGGAGACCCAGTACTTC. This encodes CASRGSGRETQYF.

The V gene is TRBV7-9, the J gene TRBJ1-3; D is ambiguous. Germline values: CDR1 SEHNR, CDR2 FQNEAQ (reference sequence). Deletions cut 2 bases from V and 3 bases from J, with 5 bases between. CDR3 length: 13 residues. CDR3 sequence: CASSLSHGNTIYF. In DNA form, the CDR3 reads TGTGCCAGCAGCTTATCCCATGGAAACACCATATATTTT.

The chain is built from TRBV29-1 and TRBJ2-3; 8 bases fit TRBD1. The CDR3 has 13 amino acids. Germline CDR1 SQVTM, CDR2 ANQGSEA. Germline trimming cut 7 bases from V and 4 bases from J; bases unmatched to any gene: 7. The CDR3 sequence is CSAWDRQADTQYF. CDR3 sequence (DNA): TGCAGCGCCTGGGACAGGCAGGCAGATACGCAGTATTTT.

This chain connects TRBV19 to TRBJ1-1; 7 bases match TRBD1. Per germline, CDR1 LNHDA and CDR2 SQIVND (reference sequence). The CDR3 consists of 15 residues. Trimming took 5 bases from V and 5 from J; bases not matched to a gene: 11. DNA of the CDR3: TGTGCCAGTAGTTTTGGTTTAGGGGGCGAAACTGAAGCTTTCTTT. Its protein is CASSFGLGGETEAFF.

This chain connects TRBV7-9 to TRBJ2-7; possibly TRBD2 for D (6 bases). The CDR3 has 16 residues. Germline CDR1 is SEHNR and CDR2 is FQNEAQ (reference sequence). Trimming took off 1 base at V and 5 bases at J, with 18 bases between the two ends. The CDR3 here is CASSLGLSGDFHEQYF. Written as DNA, the CDR3 is TGTGCCAGCAGCTTAGGCCTTTCCGGGGACTTCCACGAGCAGTACTTC. Using reference TRBV7-9 and TRBJ2-7 for the parts outside the CDR3, the full variable domain is DTGVSQNPRHKITKRGQNVTFRCDPISEHNRLYWYRQTLGQGPEFLTYFQNEAQLEKSRLLSDRFSAERPKGSFSTLEIQRTEQGDSAMYLCASSLGLSGDFHEQYFGPGTRLTVT.

V and J are TRBV19 and TRBJ2-1; 12 positions agree with TRBD2. Germline values: CDR1 LNHDA, CDR2 SQIVND (reference sequence). The CDR3 runs 12 residues. The junction had 1 base not matched to a gene; V was cut back by 4 bases and J by 12 bases. CDR3 residues: CASSRTSGVQFF. The DNA of the CDR3 is TGTGCCAGTAGTAGGACTAGCGGGGTGCAGTTCTTC.

This clone was observed a single time. The rearrangement uses TRBV30 and TRBJ1-4, with no clear D. Trimming removed 0 bases at V and 8 bases at J, with 7 bases between. Germline loops: CDR1 GTSNPN, CDR2 SVGIG (reference sequence). The length of the CDR3 is 12 residues. CDR3 sequence (DNA): TGTGCCTGGAGTGTACCCGGGGAAAAACTGTTTTTT. Its translation is CAWSVPGEKLFF.

In its sample, this clone was seen a few times. The chain links TRBV5-1 to TRBJ2-3; D is ambiguous. CDR1 and CDR2 from the germline V gene are SGHRS and YFSETQ. Deletions cut 0 bases from V and 0 bases from J, with 14 bases between. This CDR3 is 17 amino acids long. In DNA form, the CDR3 reads TGCGCCAGCAGCTTGGGTTTGCGGCCCTCTAGCACAGATACGCAGTATTTT. Translation gives CASSLGLRPSSTDTQYF.

The chain employs TRBV4-1 and TRBJ1-4, with D possibly matching TRBD1 (5 bases). V lost 1 base and J lost 2, with 11 bases in between. This CDR3 comprises 16 residues. Per the germline V gene, CDR1 is MGHRA and CDR2 is YSYEKL. CDR3 protein: CASSQAGQGTNEKLFF. The CDR3 coding sequence is TGCGCCAGCAGCCAAGCCGGTCAGGGTACTAATGAAAAACTGTTTTTT.

The CDR3 spells CASRRDPSPIYGYTF. DNA for the CDR3: TGCGCCAGCAGACGCGATCCTTCACCAATCTATGGCTACACCTTC. The gene calls are TRBV5-1 and TRBJ1-2; no clear D gene. Trimming pared 5 bases from V and 4 bases from J, leaving 18 bases between. Germline CDR1 is SGHRS and CDR2 is YFSETQ. The CDR3 sequence is 15 residues long.

V and J are TRBV2 and TRBJ2-3; D unresolved. The ends were cut back, 4 bases at V and 5 bases at J, with 7 bases in the middle. This CDR3 region has 12 residues. In germline, CDR1 is SNHLY, CDR2 FYNNEI. CDR3: CASSVRGDTQYF. CDR3 bases: TGTGCCAGCAGTGTCAGAGGAGATACGCAGTATTTT.

This chain uses TRBV11-2 with TRBJ2-1; TRBD1 matches at 10 bases. J was trimmed by 9 bases and V by 1 base; bases with no gene match: 0. This CDR3 is built from 13 residues. CDR1 and CDR2 (germline): SGHAT, FQNNGV. CDR3 in amino acids: CASSLGDRGEQFF. In DNA form, the CDR3 reads TGTGCCAGCAGCTTAGGGGACAGGGGTGAGCAGTTCTTC.

The rearrangement joins TRBV7-2 to TRBJ2-5; D ambiguous. V gave up 5 bases and J gave up 2 bases, with 9 bases separating them. Germline-derived CDR1 and CDR2 are SGHTA and FQGNSA. This CDR3 is 13 amino acids long. The CDR3 loop reads CASSPVQQETQYF. The CDR3 DNA reads as TGTGCCAGCAGCCCGGTACAGCAAGAGACCCAGTACTTC.

This clone was seen more than once but under ten times. The chain employs TRBV5-6 and TRBJ1-2; TRBD1 might be the D (5 bases). This CDR3 has 13 amino acids. Trimming removed 4 bases at V and 8 bases at J, with 15 bases between. Germline CDR1 and CDR2: SGHDT and YYEEEE. The CDR3 DNA reads TGTGCCAGCAGCGGCAGGGTTCCTTTGGGCTACACCTTC. Amino acid sequence: CASSGRVPLGYTF. The whole variable domain, filled in from reference TRBV5-6 and TRBJ1-2, reads DAGVTQSPTHLIKTRGQQVTLRCSPKSGHDTVSWYQQALGQGPQFIFQYYEEEERQRGNFPDRFSGHQFPNYSSELNVNALLLGDSALYLCASSGRVPLGYTFGSGTRLTVV.

The V gene is TRBV7-9, the J gene TRBJ1-1; TRBD1 matches 9 bases. In germline, CDR1 is SEHNR, CDR2 FQNEAQ (reference sequence). The CDR3 is 15 residues long. Trimming cost V 5 bases and J 5 bases; bases outside gene matches: 9. The CDR3 loop is CASSPEQGAETEAFF. For the CDR3, the DNA is TGTGCCAGCAGCCCCGAACAGGGGGCGGAAACTGAAGCTTTCTTT.

The J gene is TRBJ2-5, the V gene TRBV7-2, with TRBD2 matching 8 bases. CDR3 length equals 17 residues. J was trimmed by 5 bases and V by 3 bases; bases with no gene match: 14. CDR1 and CDR2 from the germline V gene are SGHTA and FQGNSA. CDR3 residues: CASSFTTGGLGGETQYF. The CDR3, as DNA: TGTGCCAGCAGCTTCACCACTGGGGGACTAGGGGGGGAGACCCAGTACTTC.

The chain couples TRBV30 to TRBJ2-7; D remains ambiguous. CDR1 is GTSNPN, CDR2 SVGIG, per germline (reference sequence). V was cut by 4 bases and J by 5 bases, with 12 bases left in between. The CDR3 sequence is 12 residues long. In nucleotides, the CDR3 is TGTGCCTGGACACCAGGAATTAACGAGCAGTACTTC. Residues: CAWTPGINEQYF.

The gene calls are TRBV13 and TRBJ2-2, with no clear D. Trimming took 8 bases from V and 0 from J, leaving 16 bases between them. The CDR3 covers 16 residues. Germline loops: CDR1 PRHDT, CDR2 FYEKMQ (reference sequence). CDR3 residues: CASRRRQTSNTGELFF. CDR3 DNA sequence: TGTGCCAGCCGACGGCGGCAGACCTCGAACACCGGGGAGCTGTTTTTT. Full variable domain (outside the CDR3, taken from reference TRBV13 and TRBJ2-2): AAGVIQSPRHLIKEKRETATLKCYPIPRHDTVYWYQQGPGQDPQFLISFYEKMQSDKGSIPDRFSAQQFSDYHSELNMSSLELGDSALYFCASRRRQTSNTGELFFGEGSRLTVL.

J is TRBJ2-7 and V is TRBV5-1, with D possibly TRBD1 on 5 matching bases. This CDR3 region has 15 residues. Between the trimmed V and J ends, which lost 4 bases and 6 bases, there was a span of 20 bases. Looked up from germline, CDR1 is SGHRS and CDR2 is YFSETQ. CDR3 bases: TGCGCCAGCAGCAAACAACTTTCTACAGGCAGCGAGCAGTACTTC. It yields the protein CASSKQLSTGSEQYF.

The genes are TRBV5-1 and TRBJ2-3; maybe TRBD2 (6 bases). Germline V gene sequence: CDR1 SGHRS, CDR2 YFSETQ. The V and J ends lost 0 bases and 1 base respectively, with 6 bases between them. CDR3 size: 14 residues. The CDR3 here is CASSLAGGTDTQYF. DNA of the CDR3: TGCGCCAGCAGCTTGGCGGGGGGCACAGATACGCAGTATTTT.

The genes are TRBV18 and TRBJ1-2, with D uncertain. CDR3 size: 11 residues. In germline, CDR1 is KGHSH, CDR2 LQKENI. The germline V and J ends were trimmed by 6 bases and 12 bases, with 14 bases remaining between them. The CDR3 nucleotides are TGTGCCAGCTCCGAAGCCTACTATCACACCTTC. Translating gives CASSEAYYHTF.

This clone was seen a single time. The chain links TRBV10-3 to TRBJ2-3; a possible D gene is TRBD2 (6 bases). The V gene's germline CDR1 is ENHRY and CDR2 SYGVKD. Trimming removed 0 bases from V and 5 bases from J, with 18 bases in between. CDR3 length: 17 amino acids. CDR3 amino acids: CAISESTGTGAGDTQYF. The CDR3 DNA is TGTGCCATCAGTGAGTCGACCGGGACGGGAGCAGGAGATACGCAGTATTTT.